This TCR beta chain was sequenced during a study of human T cells and chemical hapten exposure. Study-wide background: The sensitizer, 2% DPC, was used on around 2 cm by around 2 cm of upper inner arm skin. Once 0.01% DPC had been applied to the upper back by patch test, readings were taken at 6 days. The study lasted approximately 26 weeks, and patients were dosed weekly with diphenylcyclopropenone on the scalp throughout.

Each CDR3 protein gets one entry after TCRdb re-called the RACE reads with MiXCR. The table lists some 89,000 distinct CDR3 sequences, 9.5% to 13% of them singletons. This clonotype was seen repeatedly, ten times or more. Time point defined: patch test 2, 6 weeks after DPC sensitization. Treatment meaning: therapeutic diphenylcyclopropenone sensitization with weekly scalp DPC. Non-pregnant alopecia patients aged 18 to 70, suitable for DPC therapy. This CDR3 region has 13 residues. Trimming shortened V by 6 bases and J by 2 bases, and 8 bases separated the two germline ends. Specimen: whole blood, collected in connection with sensitization to the hapten diphenylcyclopropenone (DPC). The clonotype originates from a woman aged 25 to 39 with alopecia areata. Some clones in this sample may be carry-over from other donors' samples. This chain links TRBV12-3 or TRBV12-4 with TRBJ1-3, with a weak D call TRBD1 (6 bases). The CDR3 reads CASSRGPGNTIYF. The DNA for the CDR3 is TGTGCCAGCAGCAGGGGTCCTGGAAACACCATATATTTT.